This T cell receptor beta chain stems from a study of cytomegalovirus exposure and HLA in healthy donors. PCR primers comprised 60 Vbeta and 13 Jbeta primers. Sequencing used immunoSEQ multiplex PCR; TCRdb keeps in-frame clones, though not all of them. The sample consists of roughly 55,000 clones, approximately 85% of them appearing once. All the people who gave samples were healthy bone marrow donors. The sample was PBMCs. This TCR was sampled from a boy younger than 18 in good health and CMV-seropositive.

The CDR3 sequence: CASSPTESGANVLTF. CDR3 nucleotide sequence: TGTGCCAGCAGCCCGACTGAGTCTGGGGCCAACGTCCTGACTTTC. This chain joins TRBV7-3 and TRBJ2-6; D ambiguous. The CDR3 runs 15 residues. Trimming removed 5 bases from V and 1 base from J, with 9 bases in between. Looked up from germline, CDR1 is SGHTA and CDR2 is FQGTGA.